This is a list of T cell receptor beta chains from one sample in a study of tumor T cells in aggressive B-cell lymphoma. Repertoires were generated with immunoSEQ multiplex PCR, while TCRdb's copy carries only in-frame clones and drops some. The sample shows more than 7,500 clones, approximately 78% of them seen only once. The material sequenced was tumor tissue. These receptors all come from an adult with diffuse large B cell lymphoma. Each CDR3 is given with its conserved first and last residue.

j_call: TRBJ2-1; v_call: TRBV19; cdr3_aa: CASSILSSIGFNEQFF
j_call: TRBJ1-5; v_call: TRBV30; cdr3_aa: CAWQVNQPQHF
j_call: TRBJ2-2; v_call: TRBV19; cdr3_aa: CASDWNTGELFF
j_call: TRBJ1-2; v_call: TRBV29-1; cdr3_aa: CSVVGSTVYGYIF
j_call: TRBJ1-1; v_call: TRBV19; cdr3_aa: CASIGGYRGRTEAFF
j_call: TRBJ1-2; v_call: TRBV7-9; cdr3_aa: CASSLVGNYGYTF
j_call: TRBJ2-1; v_call: TRBV27; cdr3_aa: CASSLRWGSYNEQFF
j_call: TRBJ2-7; v_call: TRBV27; cdr3_aa: CASSFQLAFNYEQYF
j_call: TRBJ2-5; v_call: TRBV5-4; cdr3_aa: CASRTSGGEETQYF
j_call: TRBJ1-1; v_call: TRBV7-8; cdr3_aa: CASSLGQGVTEAFF
j_call: TRBJ1-1; v_call: TRBV5-6; cdr3_aa: CASSLVLGAEAFF
j_call: TRBJ2-1; v_call: TRBV27; cdr3_aa: CASSLLSSGGVTDEQFF
j_call: TRBJ1-1; v_call: TRBV29-1; cdr3_aa: CSVVGQEFMNTEAFF
j_call: TRBJ1-2; v_call: TRBV5-1; cdr3_aa: CASSPPGQTYGYTF
j_call: TRBJ1-2; v_call: TRBV7-9; cdr3_aa: CASSQTSKLVANYGYTF
j_call: TRBJ2-2; v_call: TRBV30; cdr3_aa: CAWRQVSTGELFF
j_call: TRBJ2-1; v_call: TRBV19; cdr3_aa: CASSIADRNEQFF
j_call: TRBJ1-3; v_call: TRBV7-2; cdr3_aa: CASSLLTGLSSGNTIYF
j_call: TRBJ1-6; v_call: TRBV9; cdr3_aa: CASSSVETYNSPLHF
j_call: TRBJ1-1; v_call: TRBV10-3; cdr3_aa: CAIGGVGGGSTEAFF
j_call: TRBJ2-1; v_call: TRBV18; cdr3_aa: CASSLRSLGLISEQFF
j_call: TRBJ1-1; v_call: TRBV27; cdr3_aa: CASSPRHANTEAFF
j_call: TRBJ2-7; v_call: TRBV5-4; cdr3_aa: CASSLSQGAVEQYF
j_call: TRBJ2-5; v_call: TRBV6-5; cdr3_aa: CASSYEWTGKETQYF
j_call: TRBJ1-1; v_call: TRBV5-1; cdr3_aa: CASSLVQGIRINTEAFF
j_call: TRBJ2-7; v_call: TRBV7-8; cdr3_aa: CASSLELSGGYYEQYF
j_call: TRBJ1-6; v_call: TRBV30; cdr3_aa: CAWSARGTGEPSYNSPLYF
j_call: TRBJ1-3; v_call: TRBV19; cdr3_aa: CASRWGHFSGNTIYF
j_call: TRBJ1-1; v_call: TRBV5-1; cdr3_aa: CASSLRTGGAVGTEAFF
j_call: TRBJ2-5; v_call: TRBV7-7; cdr3_aa: CASSLLSTGPRETQYF
j_call: TRBJ2-7; v_call: TRBV29-1; cdr3_aa: CSVEGADSLPSYEQYF
j_call: TRBJ1-2; v_call: TRBV28; cdr3_aa: CASRAVGDGYTF
j_call: TRBJ2-2; v_call: TRBV9; cdr3_aa: CASSPRINSYTGELFF
j_call: TRBJ2-3; v_call: TRBV4-2; cdr3_aa: CASSQAPGDSPDTQYF
j_call: TRBJ1-2; v_call: TRBV28; cdr3_aa: CASSLHLGLNYGYTF
j_call: TRBJ2-1; v_call: TRBV28; cdr3_aa: CASSLATYNEQFF
j_call: NA; v_call: TRBV30; cdr3_aa: CAWNYAGTGGYEQYF
j_call: TRBJ2-1; v_call: TRBV27; cdr3_aa: CASSYLAGGPHEQFF
j_call: TRBJ2-7; v_call: TRBV11-2; cdr3_aa: CASSLDATSATSYEQYF
j_call: TRBJ2-3; v_call: TRBV19; cdr3_aa: CASSLGTGVEDTQYF
j_call: TRBJ2-7; v_call: TRBV9; cdr3_aa: CASSGRGGVPFYEQYF
j_call: TRBJ2-1; v_call: TRBV4-1; cdr3_aa: CASSRLGGTSPYNEQFF
j_call: TRBJ1-3; v_call: TRBV11-2; cdr3_aa: CASSLTQGYSGNTIYF
j_call: TRBJ2-5; v_call: TRBV9; cdr3_aa: CASSVGRGGGAGETQYF
j_call: TRBJ2-4; v_call: TRBV23-1; cdr3_aa: CASRRGTGIFIQYF
j_call: TRBJ2-2; v_call: TRBV6-5; cdr3_aa: CASTHGVNTGELFF
j_call: TRBJ1-5; v_call: TRBV10-2; cdr3_aa: CASSADSNQPQHF
j_call: TRBJ2-1; v_call: TRBV30; cdr3_aa: CAWSALLYNEQFF
j_call: TRBJ1-5; v_call: TRBV19; cdr3_aa: CASRDYSNQPQHF